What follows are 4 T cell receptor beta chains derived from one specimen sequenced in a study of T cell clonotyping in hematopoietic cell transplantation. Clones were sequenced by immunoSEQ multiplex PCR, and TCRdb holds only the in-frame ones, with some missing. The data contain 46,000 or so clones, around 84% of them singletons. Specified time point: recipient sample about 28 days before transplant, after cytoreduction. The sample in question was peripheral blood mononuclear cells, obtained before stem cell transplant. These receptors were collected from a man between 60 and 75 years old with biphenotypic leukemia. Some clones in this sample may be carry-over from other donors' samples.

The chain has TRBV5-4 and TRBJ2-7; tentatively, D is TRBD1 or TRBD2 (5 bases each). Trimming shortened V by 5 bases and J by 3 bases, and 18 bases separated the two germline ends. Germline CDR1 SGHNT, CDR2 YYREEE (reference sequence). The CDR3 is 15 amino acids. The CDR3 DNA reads TGTGCCAGCAGTTGGGACGCGGGCGGAAACTACGAGCAGTACTTC. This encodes CASSWDAGGNYEQYF.

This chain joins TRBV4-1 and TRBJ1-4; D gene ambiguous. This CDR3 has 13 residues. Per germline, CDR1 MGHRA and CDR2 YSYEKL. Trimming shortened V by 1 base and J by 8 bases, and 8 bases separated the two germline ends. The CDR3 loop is CASSQGQREKLFF. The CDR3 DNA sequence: TGCGCCAGCAGCCAAGGGCAGAGGGAAAAACTGTTTTTT.

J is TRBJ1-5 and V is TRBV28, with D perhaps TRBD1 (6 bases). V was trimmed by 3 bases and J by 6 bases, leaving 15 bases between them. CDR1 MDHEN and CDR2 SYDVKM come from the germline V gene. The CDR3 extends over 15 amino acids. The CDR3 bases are TGTGCCAGCAGTTTTGACAGGAGTGCGATTCAGCCCCAGCATTTT. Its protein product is CASSFDRSAIQPQHF.

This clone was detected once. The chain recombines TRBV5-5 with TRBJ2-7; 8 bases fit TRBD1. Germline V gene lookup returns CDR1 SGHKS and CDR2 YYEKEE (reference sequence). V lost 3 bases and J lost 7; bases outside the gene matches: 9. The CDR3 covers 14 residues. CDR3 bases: TGTGCCAGCAGCTACGGACAGGGCCTTGGGGAGCAGTACTTC. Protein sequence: CASSYGQGLGEQYF.